A selection of T cell receptor beta chains follows, all from one sample in a study of blood T cell repertoires in COVID-19. Produced via immunoSEQ multiplex PCR; TCRdb's table is partial and in-frame only. The data hold some 270,000 clones, with approximately 90% observed a single time. Sequences were obtained from PBMCs or T cells enriched from blood (not recorded which). The source is a woman between 25 and 40 years old with acute COVID-19. CDR3s include the opening cysteine and the closing phenylalanine or tryptophan. D genes are given only for firm matches. Size is stated for part of the rows, as once, few or many counts, or as a class when the clone is expanded.

V,J,D,size,DNA,CDR3
TRBV27,TRBJ2-5,TRBD2,NA,TGTGCCAGCAGTTTCCGACCGGGACTAGCGGGACAAGAGACCCAGTACTTC,CASSFRPGLAGQETQYF
TRBV14,TRBJ2-1,NA,NA,TGTGCCAGCAGCCAAGGTGCGGGTCGGCTCCCGAATGAGCAGTTCTTC,CASSQGAGRLPNEQFF
TRBV28,TRBJ1-5,NA,NA,TGTGCCAGCGTTGAGAAAAATAGCAATCAGCCCCAGCATTTT,CASVEKNSNQPQHF
TRBV25-1,TRBJ1-2,NA,NA,TGTGCCAGCAGTGGTAATTATGGCTACACCTTC,CASSGNYGYTF
TRBV3-1/TRBV3-2,TRBJ1-4,TRBD1,NA,TGTGCCAGCAGCCAAGATAGTGACAGGGCTCAAAAACTGTTTTTT,CASSQDSDRAQKLFF
TRBV24-1,TRBJ2-1,NA,NA,TGTGCCACCATTGCAGGGCCGAACAATGAGCAGTTCTTC,CATIAGPNNEQFF
TRBV29-1,TRBJ2-2,TRBD2,NA,TGCAGCGTTGCTAGCGGCTACGCTACCGGGGAGCTGTTTTTT,CSVASGYATGELFF
TRBV5-5,TRBJ2-2,NA,NA,TGTGCCAGCAGCCCTAATATGAACAGGAACACCGGGGAGCTGTTTTTT,CASSPNMNRNTGELFF
TRBV3-1/TRBV3-2,TRBJ2-3,TRBD2,NA,TGTGCCAGCAGCCAAGATAGCGGGAGGTGGGATACGCAGTATTTT,CASSQDSGRWDTQYF
TRBV6-5,TRBJ1-2,NA,NA,TGTGCCAGCAGTTACTCGGGCAGGGGCGGCTATGGCTACACCTTC,CASSYSGRGGYGYTF
TRBV10-2,TRBJ2-1,NA,NA,TGCGCCAGCAGTGAGGGCAGGTCTGGAAATGAGCAGTTCTTC,CASSEGRSGNEQFF
TRBV27,TRBJ2-7,TRBD2,NA,TGTGCCAGCAGTGTTGGACTAGCGGGAGGGACCTACGAGCAGTACTTC,CASSVGLAGGTYEQYF
TRBV3-1/TRBV3-2,TRBJ2-3,TRBD1,NA,TGTGCCAGCAGCCATTTCACGACAGGGGGGTCCCCAGATACGCAGTATTTT,CASSHFTTGGSPDTQYF
TRBV11-2,TRBJ1-5,TRBD1,NA,TGTGCCAGCAGCTTAAACAGGGGTGGTCAGCCCCAGCATTTT,CASSLNRGGQPQHF
TRBV2,TRBJ2-3,TRBD2,once,TGTGCCAGCGAGGCGGGAGCTACAGATACGCAGTATTTT,CASEAGATDTQYF
TRBV18,TRBJ2-7,NA,NA,TGTGCCAGCTCACCAGAGGCAGTGGCCTACGAGCAGTACTTC,CASSPEAVAYEQYF
TRBV10-1,TRBJ2-3,TRBD1,medium-sized,TGCGCCAGCAGTGAAGGGACAGGGGAGGCAGATACGCAGTATTTT,CASSEGTGEADTQYF
TRBV28,TRBJ1-1,NA,NA,TGTGCCAGCAACGTTAGGGGGAGCACTGAAGCTTTCTTT,CASNVRGSTEAFF
TRBV2,TRBJ1-2,NA,NA,TGTGCCAGCAGGCCGAGGGTAGCCCTCCCCTATGGCTACACCTTC,CASRPRVALPYGYTF
TRBV19,TRBJ1-5,TRBD1,NA,TGTGCCACGGGGACAGCTTATAGCAATCAGCCCCAGCATTTT,CATGTAYSNQPQHF
TRBV3-1/TRBV3-2,TRBJ2-7,TRBD2,NA,TGTGCCAGCAGCCAAACTAGCGCTGTCCTCGACGAGCAGTACTTC,CASSQTSAVLDEQYF
TRBV30,TRBJ1-2,TRBD1,few,TGTGCCTGGAGTGTTACAGGGGGCACCTATGGCTACACCTTC,CAWSVTGGTYGYTF
TRBV27,TRBJ2-2,TRBD2,NA,TGTGCCAGCAGGCTAGTCGGGAGGCTGAACACCGGGGAGCTGTTTTTT,CASRLVGRLNTGELFF
TRBV19,TRBJ2-2,TRBD1,once,TGTGCCAGTAGTCCCGTGGACAGGGGGAACACCGGGGAGCTGTTTTTT,CASSPVDRGNTGELFF
TRBV7-7,TRBJ2-3,NA,NA,TGTGCCAGCAGCCGTTCTGCGGGAAACACAGATACGCAGTATTTT,CASSRSAGNTDTQYF
TRBV19,TRBJ2-7,NA,NA,TGTGCCAGTAGTCCATACCAACGGGACTCCAGATACGAGCAGTACTTC,CASSPYQRDSRYEQYF
TRBV18,TRBJ1-1,NA,once,TGTGCCAGCCCCCCCGACCAGCGGACGGAGGATGAAGCTTTCTTT,CASPPDQRTEDEAFF
TRBV13,TRBJ2-7,TRBD2,NA,TGTGCCAGCAGCCTTACCACTAGCGGGAGCTCCTACGAGCAGTACTTC,CASSLTTSGSSYEQYF
TRBV7-2,TRBJ2-3,NA,NA,TGTGCCAGCAGCTTAGCGGAGGTTGGTACGCAGTATTTT,CASSLAEVGTQYF
TRBV12-3/TRBV12-4,TRBJ1-1,NA,NA,TGTGCCAGCAGCGAGGTTAGTATTGAAGCTTTCTTT,CASSEVSIEAFF
TRBV5-1,TRBJ2-1,TRBD2,NA,TGCGCCAGCAGCTCCGGACTAGCGCCAAGCAATGAGCAGTTCTTC,CASSSGLAPSNEQFF
TRBV6-1,TRBJ1-5,NA,NA,TGTGCCAGCAGTGAAGGAGCTTATAGCAATCAGCCCCAGCATTTT,CASSEGAYSNQPQHF
TRBV28,TRBJ2-3,NA,once,TGTGCCAGCAGCTTGAATTTCCAGGTATCTAGCACAGATACGCAGTATTTT,CASSLNFQVSSTDTQYF
TRBV27,TRBJ1-5,NA,once,TGTGCCAGCAGTCCCCCGAAGCAAATTTGGGGGCATGTTCAGCCCCAGCATTTT,CASSPPKQIWGHVQPQHF
TRBV7-8,TRBJ2-1,TRBD2,NA,TGTGCCAGCAGCGATGGGACTAGCGGGACGTACAATGAGCAGTTCTTC,CASSDGTSGTYNEQFF
TRBV27,TRBJ1-1,TRBD1,once,TGTGCCAGCACCACTATACACGACAGGGGGAACACTGAAGCTTTCTTT,CASTTIHDRGNTEAFF
TRBV5-5,TRBJ1-1,NA,NA,TGTGCCAGCAGCTTAGGGCCGGGAAACACTGAAGCTTTCTTT,CASSLGPGNTEAFF
TRBV27,TRBJ2-1,NA,NA,TGTGCCAGCAAAGGTAGCCTAAGCTCCTACAATGAGCAGTTCTTC,CASKGSLSSYNEQFF
TRBV7-9,TRBJ2-7,NA,NA,TGTGCCAGCAGCTTGCCAGTGGAGTTCGAGCAGTACTTC,CASSLPVEFEQYF
TRBV30,TRBJ2-4,NA,NA,TGTGCCTGGAGTATCCGGGGGTCTGGAAACATTCAGTACTTC,CAWSIRGSGNIQYF
TRBV28,TRBJ1-2,TRBD1,NA,TGTGCCAGCAGGTCACCGGGACAGGGAAACTATGGCTACACCTTC,CASRSPGQGNYGYTF
TRBV19,TRBJ1-3,TRBD1,NA,TGTGCCAGTAGTTTGGGACAGGGTAGCTCTGGAAACACCATATATTTT,CASSLGQGSSGNTIYF
TRBV28,TRBJ1-3,NA,NA,TGTGCCAGCAGTTTCGAGAACACCATATATTTT,CASSFENTIYF
TRBV6-2/TRBV6-3,TRBJ1-4,NA,NA,TGTGCCAGCAGCCCGCGCGGAATCAATGAAAAACTGTTTTTT,CASSPRGINEKLFF
TRBV28,TRBJ1-5,NA,once,TGTGCCAGCAGTTTAGATGCCGGTGCTCAGCCCCAGCATTTT,CASSLDAGAQPQHF
TRBV20-1,TRBJ2-7,NA,NA,TGCAGTGCTAGTGGCATTGATGTAGGGAGCTCCTACGAGCAGTACTTC,CSASGIDVGSSYEQYF
TRBV5-6,TRBJ2-1,TRBD2,NA,TGTGCCAGCAGCTTCGGGACTAGCGGGAGCAATGAGCAGTTCTTC,CASSFGTSGSNEQFF
TRBV4-1,TRBJ1-6,NA,once,TGCGCCAGCAGCCAAGAATCGCAGGGCAGATACAATTCACCCCTCCACTTT,CASSQESQGRYNSPLHF
TRBV18,TRBJ2-3,TRBD2,NA,TGTGCCAGCTCACCTTGGCGGGAGAGGAGCACAGATACGCAGTATTTT,CASSPWRERSTDTQYF
TRBV9,TRBJ1-4,NA,NA,TGTGCCAGCATCAAAAAGGGAGGGCCCCGGGAAAAACTGTTTTTT,CASIKKGGPREKLFF
TRBV19,TRBJ2-1,TRBD2,NA,TGTGCCAGTAGTCCAGGGACTAGCCTTAGCTCCTACAATGAGCAGTTCTTC,CASSPGTSLSSYNEQFF
TRBV6-1,TRBJ1-2,TRBD1,NA,TGTGCCAGCAGTGAGTCGGGACAGTTGAGCTATGGCTACACCTTC,CASSESGQLSYGYTF
TRBV6-1,TRBJ2-3,TRBD1,NA,TGTGCCAGCAGTGAGACCGGGACAGGGGCCGATACGCAGTATTTT,CASSETGTGADTQYF
TRBV30,TRBJ1-1,TRBD1,NA,TGTGCCTGGAACCCAGGGGGGAACACTGAAGCTTTCTTT,CAWNPGGNTEAFF
TRBV7-3,TRBJ2-2,NA,few,TGTGCCAGCAGCGAGCAACAGGGGAACACCGGGGAGCTGTTTTTT,CASSEQQGNTGELFF